What follows are 15 T cell receptor beta chains derived from one specimen sequenced in a study of T cells after yellow fever vaccination. TCRdb independently ran MiXCR on the 5' RACE reads; one entry per CDR3 protein. The sample has fewer than 150,000 distinct CDR3 sequences; about 7.8% are singletons. The sequencing here drew on CD4+ T cells sorted from PBMCs, taken around 45 days after the first yellow fever vaccination. All receptors derive from a man between 18 and 35 years old who received the YFV17D yellow fever vaccine.

This clonotype came up many times. This chain links TRBV29-1 with TRBJ1-1, with D unresolved. Deletions cut 5 bases from V and 11 bases from J, with 18 bases between. Germline CDR1 SQVTM, CDR2 ANQGSEA. The CDR3 length is 12 residues. The CDR3 loop reads CSVSADDTRAFF. The CDR3 DNA is TGCAGCGTTTCGGCGGACGATACGAGGGCTTTCTTT.

This clonotype was picked up many times. V gene TRBV7-2 combines with J gene TRBJ2-5; D is unclear. Germline V gene lookup returns CDR1 SGHTA and CDR2 FQGNSA. This CDR3 is 13 amino acids long. V was clipped by 4 bases and J by 0 bases, with 6 bases between them. CDR3 coding DNA: TGTGCCAGCAGCTCGTCACACCAAGAGACCCAGTACTTC. Its protein product is CASSSSHQETQYF.

This clonotype was seen ten or more times. The V and J genes are TRBV11-2 and TRBJ2-2, with a possible D match to TRBD1 (5 bases). Trimming shortened V by 8 bases and J by 14 bases, and 15 bases separated the two germline ends. The germline gives CDR1 SGHAT, CDR2 FQNNGV. The CDR3 runs to 11 residues. CDR3 bases: TGTGCCAGCTTAGGGGTACCCGACCTGTTTTTT. It encodes CASLGVPDLFF.

Many counts were recorded for this clonotype. The chain combines TRBV5-1 with TRBJ2-3, with D possibly being TRBD2 (5 bases). The CDR3 has 14 residues. Trimming left V 2 bases short and J 1 base short, with 8 bases between. From germline, CDR1 is SGHRS and CDR2 YFSETQ. In nucleotides, the CDR3 is TGCGCCAGCAGCTTTGCCGGGGGCACAGATACGCAGTATTTT. This gives the protein CASSFAGGTDTQYF. Full variable domain (remainder filled in from reference TRBV5-1 and TRBJ2-3): KAGVTQTPRYLIKTRGQQVTLSCSPISGHRSVSWYQQTPGQGLQFLFEYFSETQRNKGNFPGRFSGRQFSNSRSEMNVSTLELGDSALYLCASSFAGGTDTQYFGPGTRLTVL.

A remark on this clonotype: This could be a read error, since a much larger clone is one nucleotide away. The V and J genes are TRBV7-9 and TRBJ1-5, with TRBD1 as a possible D gene (5 bases). CDR1 SEHNR and CDR2 FQNEAQ come from the germline V gene (reference sequence). The CDR3 consists of 15 residues. CDR3 protein: CASSRQGYSSQPQHF. The DNA for the CDR3 is TGTGCCAGCAGCCGTCAGGGTTATAGCAGTCAGCCCCAGCATTTT.

This clonotype was seen at least ten times. The CDR3 protein is CASSDAGAGAYNEQFF. The CDR3 DNA reads as TGTGCCAGCAGTGACGCCGGTGCGGGAGCCTACAATGAGCAGTTCTTC. The V call is TRBV25-1, the J call TRBJ2-1; 7 bases align to TRBD2. V lost 3 bases and J lost 2; bases outside the gene matches: 7. The CDR3 has 16 residues. Germline V gives CDR1 MGHDK, CDR2 SYGVNS.

This clonotype occurred many times. The chain is built from TRBV28 and TRBJ1-5, with D uncertain. The CDR3 is made up of 12 amino acids. The V end lost 5 bases, the J end lost 9 bases, and 11 bases lay between the germline ends. CDR1 and CDR2 from the germline V gene are MDHEN and SYDVKM. The CDR3 DNA sequence: TGTGCCAGCAGTCCGAAACCGGGGCCCCAGCATTTT. Its translation: CASSPKPGPQHF.

This clonotype was seen at least ten times. The chain combines TRBV28 with TRBJ2-3; 10 nucleotides match TRBD2. The CDR3 consists of 15 residues. Germline trimming cut 6 bases from V and 4 bases from J; bases unmatched to any gene: 7. The germline gives CDR1 MDHEN, CDR2 SYDVKM. For the CDR3, the DNA is TGTGCCAGCAGACCCCTAGCGGGGGTGGCAGATACGCAGTATTTT. It yields the protein CASRPLAGVADTQYF.

This clonotype was seen many times. The V call is TRBV6-5, the J call TRBJ2-1; 9 bases map to TRBD2. The CDR3 is 15 residues long. J gave up 4 bases and V 2 bases, and 3 bases lay outside the gene matches. Germline CDR1 reads MNHEY; CDR2 reads SVGAGI. CDR3 sequence: CASSYGTSRYNEQFF. The CDR3 bases are TGTGCCAGCAGTTACGGGACTAGCCGGTACAATGAGCAGTTCTTC.

This clonotype was counted many times. The rearrangement joins TRBV7-9 to TRBJ2-3; 7 bases agree with TRBD1. The CDR3 spans 17 residues. J lost 6 bases, V lost 4 bases, and 16 bases had no gene match. Germline CDR1 SEHNR, CDR2 FQNEAQ (reference sequence). The DNA for the CDR3 is TGTGCCAGCAGCTATCGAGCCGGGACAGCCTTAAGGGATACGCAGTATTTT. Translation: CASSYRAGTALRDTQYF.

Many counts were recorded for this clonotype. This rearrangement joins TRBV29-1 to TRBJ1-2; maybe TRBD1 (5 bases). The length of the CDR3 is 12 residues. V lost 5 bases and J lost 3, with 10 bases in between. The germline CDR1 and CDR2 sequences are SQVTM and ANQGSEA. The CDR3 reads CSVRGQDYGYTF. CDR3 DNA: TGCAGCGTTAGGGGTCAGGACTATGGCTACACCTTC.

In this sample, this clonotype turned up many times. The J gene is TRBJ1-4, the V gene TRBV28, with TRBD1 matching 7 bases. The CDR3 runs 16 residues. Germline V gene sequence: CDR1 MDHEN, CDR2 SYDVKM. The J segment lost 5 bases and the V segment lost 1 base, leaving 7 bases of the junction unmatched. Written as DNA, the CDR3 is TGTGCCAGCAGTTTATCTGGGGCAGGGGGGAATGAAAAACTGTTTTTT. It yields the protein CASSLSGAGGNEKLFF.

The rearrangement uses TRBV7-9 and TRBJ1-2, with D perhaps matching TRBD1 (5 bases). V lost 5 bases and J lost 4, with 14 bases in between. The CDR3 extends over 14 amino acids. Germline CDR1 reads SEHNR; CDR2 reads FQNEAQ (reference sequence). This chain's CDR3 is CASSPQGGPYGYTF. The CDR3 DNA sequence: TGTGCCAGCAGCCCCCAGGGAGGCCCCTATGGCTACACCTTC.

Here the CDR3 reads CASSPPTVYNEQFF. In DNA, the CDR3 is TGTGCCAGCTCACCACCGACAGTCTACAATGAGCAGTTCTTC. V gene TRBV18 combines with J gene TRBJ2-1, with D maybe TRBD1 (5 bases). There are 14 residues in the CDR3. Deletions cut 0 bases from V and 3 bases from J, with 6 bases between. Germline V gene data show CDR1 as KGHSH and CDR2 as LQKENI.

This clonotype was seen at least ten times. This chain joins TRBV4-1 and TRBJ1-1; D is undetermined. Per germline, CDR1 MGHRA and CDR2 YSYEKL. The CDR3 extends over 14 amino acids. V shed 0 bases and J shed 5 bases, with 10 bases lying between them. This CDR3 is CASSQDPLETEAFF. The DNA of the CDR3 is TGCGCCAGCAGCCAAGATCCCCTGGAGACTGAAGCTTTCTTT.